A single sample gave rise to the 27 T cell receptor beta chains below, sequenced in a study of blood T cell repertoires in COVID-19. Libraries were prepared by immunoSEQ multiplex PCR; TCRdb keeps only in-frame clonotypes and omits some of them. The sample includes some 300,000 clones, around nine tenths of them seen just once. Source material: PBMCs or T cells enriched from blood (not recorded which). The receptors originated from a woman between 25 and 40 years old who had recovered from COVID-19.

V gene TRBV7-8 combines with J gene TRBJ1-2; 7 positions match TRBD1. The CDR3 covers 16 residues. CDR1 is SGHVS and CDR2 is FQNEAQ in the germline V gene. With V trimmed by 4 bases and J by 2 bases, 10 bases remained unmatched. This CDR3 is CASSWSITRGNYGYTF. The CDR3 DNA sequence: TGTGCCAGCAGCTGGAGTATAACCAGGGGGAACTATGGCTACACCTTC.

The rearrangement links TRBV28 to TRBJ2-5; 7 bases are a match to TRBD1. The CDR3 is 16 amino acids. Trimming at V came to 5 bases and at J to 2 bases, leaving 11 bases not matched to a gene. Germline CDR1 and CDR2: MDHEN and SYDVKM. DNA for the CDR3: TGTGCCAGCAGTCCCCAGGGGGTAAGGTGGCAAGAGACCCAGTACTTC. Translated: CASSPQGVRWQETQYF.

The chain carries TRBV2 and TRBJ1-2, with 9 nucleotides matching TRBD1. The V gene end was trimmed by 3 bases and the J gene end by 5 bases; junction bases not matched to a gene: 10. Germline values: CDR1 SNHLY, CDR2 FYNNEI. CDR3 length: 16 amino acids. CDR3 bases: TGTGCCAGCAGTGATGGGGACAGGGCGGGTTCGTATGGCTACACCTTC. Protein product: CASSDGDRAGSYGYTF.

The CDR3, as DNA: TGTGCCAGCAGCCAGGGGGCCGAGCAGCCCCAGCATTTT. Protein: CASSQGAEQPQHF. V is TRBV6-5 and J is TRBJ1-5, with 8 bases identical to TRBD1. The CDR3 extends over 13 amino acids. Trimming removed 6 bases from V and 7 bases from J; junction bases left unmatched: 5. Germline V gives CDR1 MNHEY, CDR2 SVGAGI.

The genes are TRBV18 and TRBJ1-5, with a weak D call TRBD1 (5 bases). V lost 1 base to trimming and J lost 6 bases, with 13 bases between them. Germline CDR1 reads KGHSH; CDR2 reads LQKENI. The CDR3 length is 15 residues. The CDR3 coding sequence is TGTGCCAGCTCACCACGGGGGGTGGGAGGTCAGCCCCAGCATTTT. Protein sequence: CASSPRGVGGQPQHF.

The genes are TRBV7-9 and TRBJ1-2; perhaps TRBD1 as D (5 bases). The germline CDR1 and CDR2 sequences are SEHNR and FQNEAQ (reference sequence). V was trimmed by 5 bases and J by 7 bases, leaving 17 bases between them. The CDR3 length is 14 residues. The CDR3 spells CASSQGSVIGGYTF. DNA of the CDR3: TGTGCCAGCAGCCAGGGTTCGGTCATCGGTGGCTACACCTTC.

The V gene is TRBV4-1, the J gene TRBJ2-1, with 7 bases fitting TRBD1. The CDR3 is made up of 21 amino acids. Germline CDR1 is MGHRA and CDR2 is YSYEKL. V shed 3 bases and J 2 bases; nucleotides not matched to a gene: 22. In nucleotides, the CDR3 is TGCGCCAGCAGCCAGCACTCAACAAGGACAGGACCCCTTTTGCCCTACAATGAGCAGTTCTTC. It encodes CASSQHSTRTGPLLPYNEQFF.

V usage is TRBV28 and J usage is TRBJ2-7, with D unclear. Trimming pared 6 bases from V and 3 bases from J, leaving 12 bases between. Germline lookup yields CDR1 MDHEN and CDR2 SYDVKM. The CDR3 totals 13 residues. The CDR3 DNA follows: TGTGCCAGCAGGCCCAGTGTGGTCTACGAGCAGTACTTC. Encoded protein: CASRPSVVYEQYF.

This clone was seen just once. This sequence joins TRBV4-1 and TRBJ2-1, with 10 bases identical to TRBD2. This CDR3 is 14 amino acids long. In germline, CDR1 is MGHRA, CDR2 YSYEKL. The CDR3 region is CAAGGLAGRNEQFF. The CDR3 nucleotides read TGCGCAGCGGGAGGGCTAGCGGGGCGAAATGAGCAGTTCTTC.

The table lists this clone with a count of one. V is TRBV19 and J is TRBJ2-7; D is possibly TRBD1 (6 bases). The CDR3 loop spans 12 amino acids. Per the germline V gene, CDR1 is LNHDA and CDR2 is SQIVND (reference sequence). Trimming removed 8 bases at V and 2 bases at J, with 10 bases between. CDR3 DNA sequence: TGTGCCAGTGGGTGGGACACCTACGAGCAGTACTTC. Translated, it gives CASGWDTYEQYF.

J is TRBJ1-5 and V is TRBV5-5; D possibly corresponds to TRBD1 (6 bases). Germline CDR1 reads SGHKS; CDR2 reads YYEKEE (reference sequence). The CDR3 spans 17 residues. Trimming pared 1 base from V and 4 bases from J, leaving 18 bases between. The CDR3 reads CASSLSGAGAGNQPQHF. In DNA form, the CDR3 reads TGTGCCAGCAGCTTGAGCGGAGCGGGGGCTGGGAATCAGCCCCAGCATTTT.

J is TRBJ2-7 and V is TRBV4-2, with a weak D call TRBD2 (6 bases). Germline loops: CDR1 LGHNA, CDR2 YNFKEQ. V lost 0 bases and J 0 bases, leaving 12 bases between the germline ends. The CDR3 totals 16 residues. This CDR3 reads CASSQELANPSYEQYF. The DNA of the CDR3 is TGTGCCAGCAGCCAAGAACTAGCTAATCCCTCCTACGAGCAGTACTTC.

This clone was observed a few times. This chain links TRBV11-2 with TRBJ2-7; weak D call: TRBD1 (8 bases). In germline, CDR1 is SGHAT, CDR2 FQNNGV. V was clipped by 5 bases and J by 5 bases, with 16 bases between them. This CDR3 comprises 14 residues. The CDR3 is CASSPNRGGNEQYF. The CDR3, as DNA: TGTGCCAGCAGCCCTAACAGGGGGGGCAACGAGCAGTACTTC.

A single count supports this clone. This chain joins TRBV18 and TRBJ1-1; unclear D gene. The CDR3 contains 13 residues. The germline CDR1 and CDR2 sequences are KGHSH and LQKENI. The V and J ends lost 3 bases and 7 bases respectively, with 12 bases between them. CDR3 DNA: TGTGCCAGCTCACCGTTGACGGGAATTGAAGCTTTCTTT. It yields the protein CASSPLTGIEAFF.

The count of this clone is one. The chain employs TRBV19 and TRBJ1-5; TRBD1 matches at 8 bases. This CDR3 is 16 amino acids long. V shed 7 bases and J 0 bases; nucleotides not matched to a gene: 8. The V gene's germline CDR1 is LNHDA and CDR2 SQIVND (reference sequence). This CDR3 is CASNELDRDSNQPQHF. The CDR3 region has the DNA TGTGCCAGTAATGAACTGGACAGGGATAGCAATCAGCCCCAGCATTTT.

The V and J genes are TRBV13 and TRBJ2-1, with 7 positions matching TRBD1. The length of the CDR3 is 13 residues. Germline V gene sequence: CDR1 PRHDT, CDR2 FYEKMQ (reference sequence). V shed 5 bases, J shed 6 bases, and the junction held 4 bases outside the gene matches. CDR3 nucleotide sequence: TGTGCCAGCAGCGGGACAGAACCCAATGAGCAGTTCTTC. This encodes CASSGTEPNEQFF.

The genes are TRBV5-1 and TRBJ2-3; 9 nucleotides agree with TRBD2. The V gene end was trimmed by 5 bases and the J gene end by 3 bases; junction bases not matched to a gene: 7. The germline V gene encodes CDR1 SGHRS and CDR2 YFSETQ. The CDR3 sequence is 15 residues long. The chain's CDR3 is CASSVVTSGTDTQYF. Written as DNA, the CDR3 is TGCGCCAGCAGTGTTGTGACTAGCGGAACAGATACGCAGTATTTT.

The chain joins TRBV28 to TRBJ1-1; D is uncertain. V lost 2 bases and J 1 base, leaving 5 bases between the germline ends. This CDR3 region has 13 residues. The V gene's germline CDR1 is MDHEN and CDR2 SYDVKM. The CDR3, as DNA: TGTGCCAGCAGTTTAGTAGAGAACACTGAAGCTTTCTTT. This encodes CASSLVENTEAFF.

The gene calls are TRBV2 and TRBJ1-5; a weak D match, TRBD1 (5 bases). V was trimmed by 2 bases and J by 6 bases, leaving 11 bases between them. The germline gives CDR1 SNHLY, CDR2 FYNNEI. The CDR3 extends over 14 amino acids. CDR3 in DNA: TGTGCCAGCAGTGAAACAGGCTTTTCTCAGCCCCAGCATTTT. This encodes CASSETGFSQPQHF.

V and J are TRBV30 and TRBJ2-3; D uncertain. The V end lost 0 bases, the J end lost 3 bases, and 13 bases lay between the germline ends. Germline CDR1 GTSNPN, CDR2 SVGIG (reference sequence). This CDR3 contains 15 residues. Written as DNA, the CDR3 is TGTGCCTGGAGTGTTGTCAGGAAGAGAACAGATACGCAGTATTTT. This sequence encodes CAWSVVRKRTDTQYF.

The chain combines TRBV7-9 with TRBJ1-1, with a weak D call TRBD1 (6 bases). This CDR3 has 17 residues. Trimming removed 0 bases from V and 0 bases from J, with 14 bases in between. The germline V gene encodes CDR1 SEHNR and CDR2 FQNEAQ (reference sequence). CDR3 in amino acids: CASSLAWGRGMNTEAFF. As DNA, the CDR3 is TGTGCCAGCAGCTTAGCGTGGGGGCGTGGGATGAACACTGAAGCTTTCTTT.

This sequence joins TRBV2 and TRBJ1-2; D perhaps matches TRBD1 (5 bases). Trimming stripped 10 bases from V and 3 bases from J, with 12 bases between. Germline V lookup: CDR1 SNHLY, CDR2 FYNNEI. The CDR3 runs 12 residues. As DNA, the CDR3 is TGTGCCATCTTCACAGGCTACTATGGCTACACCTTC. As protein: CAIFTGYYGYTF.

This clone appeared a single time. V is TRBV10-3 and J is TRBJ1-5, with D maybe TRBD1 (5 bases). In germline, CDR1 is ENHRY, CDR2 SYGVKD. The V end was cut by 0 bases, the J end by 7 bases, with 16 bases between. CDR3 size: 16 residues. The CDR3 loop is CAISESGGGNGQPQHF. CDR3 sequence (DNA): TGTGCCATCAGTGAGTCCGGGGGGGGGAACGGACAGCCCCAGCATTTT.

This rearrangement joins TRBV28 to TRBJ1-1, with a possible D match to TRBD1 (5 bases). The V and J ends lost 6 bases and 7 bases respectively, with 12 bases between them. The V gene's germline CDR1 is MDHEN and CDR2 SYDVKM. The CDR3 sequence is 12 residues long. The CDR3 bases are TGTGCCAGCAGGCAGCAGGACATTGAAGCTTTCTTT. This translates into CASRQQDIEAFF.

This clone was detected a few times. The chain combines TRBV10-2 with TRBJ1-1; 11 nucleotides agree with TRBD1. The CDR3 runs to 15 residues. Unmatched junction bases numbered 6, after V lost 5 bases and J lost 4 bases. Germline lookup yields CDR1 WSHSY and CDR2 SAAADI. CDR3 bases: TGCGCCAGCAGTCAAGGACAGGGGGCGCGCACTGAAGCTTTCTTT. This encodes CASSQGQGARTEAFF.

V gene TRBV15 combines with J gene TRBJ2-7; maybe TRBD2 (5 bases). This CDR3 contains 16 residues. Between the trimmed V and J ends, which lost 0 bases and 0 bases, there was a span of 12 bases. CDR1 is LNHNV and CDR2 is YYDKDF in the germline V gene (reference sequence). The CDR3 DNA is TGTGCCACCAGCAGAGATAGTGGACTCGCCTCCTACGAGCAGTACTTC. Translation: CATSRDSGLASYEQYF.

This chain joins TRBV9 and TRBJ2-7, with D uncertain. Trimming stripped 0 bases from V and 3 bases from J, with 13 bases between. CDR3 length: 15 residues. The V gene's germline CDR1 is SGDLS and CDR2 YYNGEE. The DNA of the CDR3 is TGTGCCAGCAGCGTAGATACAAATCGAATCTACGAGCAGTACTTC. Encoded protein: CASSVDTNRIYEQYF.